The 4 T cell receptor beta chains presented below share a single source sample, sequenced in a study of blood T cells in healthy people across ages. A J-beta primer mix and a sample-barcoded 5' primer were used in a second PCR of roughly 6 to 12 cycles. TCRdb called the 5' RACE reads again in MiXCR, with one record for every CDR3 protein. The table includes around 1,600,000 distinct CDR3 sequences, 35% to 45% detected once. The sequenced material came from blood. These receptors were taken from a woman aged 18-30 years in good health.

This clonotype has ten or more counts. J is TRBJ2-1 and V is TRBV9; possibly TRBD2 for D (6 bases). The CDR3 consists of 15 residues. V was cut by 3 bases and J by 3 bases, with 13 bases left in between. Germline values: CDR1 SGDLS, CDR2 YYNGEE. The CDR3 nucleotides are TGTGCCAGCAGCGAGAGTAGCGGAGGCTACAATGAGCAGTTCTTC. Its protein product is CASSESSGGYNEQFF.

This clonotype was detected only a few times. The V gene is TRBV18, the J gene TRBJ2-1; TRBD2 agrees at 8 bases. CDR3 size: 17 residues. Germline CDR1 KGHSH, CDR2 LQKENI. V lost 3 bases and J lost 6; bases outside the gene matches: 13. The CDR3 loop reads CASSPNVAGGAANEQFF. In DNA, the CDR3 is TGTGCCAGCTCACCGAACGTGGCCGGGGGGGCCGCCAATGAGCAGTTCTTC. Complete variable domain (other parts from reference TRBV18 and TRBJ2-1): NAGVMQNPRHLVRRRGQEARLRCSPMKGHSHVYWYRQLPEEGLKFMVYLQKENIIDESGMPKERFSAEFPKEGPSILRIQQVVRGDSAAYFCASSPNVAGGAANEQFFGPGTRLTVL.

This clonotype occurred once. Since a much larger clone is just one base distant, this may be a read error. The chain uses TRBV4-3 and TRBJ2-1; D gene ambiguous. The J call may be mistaken, given a closer DNA end match to TRBJ2-7. CDR1 LGHNA and CDR2 YSLEER come from the germline V gene. The CDR3 covers 15 residues. The CDR3 sequence: CASSQDPQSYNEQYF. The CDR3 DNA follows: TGCGCCAGCAGCCAAGATCCCCAATCCTACAATGAGCAGTACTTC.

This clonotype was counted at least ten times. This chain connects TRBV7-2 to TRBJ2-5; no definite D call. In germline, CDR1 is SGHTA, CDR2 FQGNSA. CDR3 length: 14 residues. V shed 5 bases and J shed 0 bases, with 10 bases lying between them. CDR3 nucleotides: TGTGCCAGCAGCCCCTGGGCCCACCAAGAGACCCAGTACTTC. It translates to CASSPWAHQETQYF.